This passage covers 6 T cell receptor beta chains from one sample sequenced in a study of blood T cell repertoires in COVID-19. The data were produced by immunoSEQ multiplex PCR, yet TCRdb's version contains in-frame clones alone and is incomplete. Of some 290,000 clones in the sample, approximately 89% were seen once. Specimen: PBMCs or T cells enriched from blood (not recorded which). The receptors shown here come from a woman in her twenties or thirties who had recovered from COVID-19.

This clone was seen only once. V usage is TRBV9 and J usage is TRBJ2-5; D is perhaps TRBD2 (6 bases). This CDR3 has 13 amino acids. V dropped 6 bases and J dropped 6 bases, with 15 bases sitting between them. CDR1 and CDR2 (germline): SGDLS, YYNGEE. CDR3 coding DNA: TGTGCCAGCAACCCAGAGGGAGGACAGACCCAGTACTTC. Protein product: CASNPEGGQTQYF.

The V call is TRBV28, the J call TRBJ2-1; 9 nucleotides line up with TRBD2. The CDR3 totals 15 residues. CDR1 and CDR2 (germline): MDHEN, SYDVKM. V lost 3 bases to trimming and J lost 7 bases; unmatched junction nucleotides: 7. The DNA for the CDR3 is TGTGCCAGCAGTTTTTCGCTAGCGGGATTGAATGAGCAGTTCTTC. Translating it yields CASSFSLAGLNEQFF.

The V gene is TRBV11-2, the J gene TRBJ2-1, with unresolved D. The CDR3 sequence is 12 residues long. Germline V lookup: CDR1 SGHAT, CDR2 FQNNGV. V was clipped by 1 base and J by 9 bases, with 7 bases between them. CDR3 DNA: TGTGCCAGCAGCTTAGGGCTTTCTGAGCAGTTCTTC. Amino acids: CASSLGLSEQFF. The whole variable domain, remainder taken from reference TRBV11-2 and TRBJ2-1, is EAGVAQSPRYKIIEKRQSVAFWCNPISGHATLYWYQQILGQGPKLLIQFQNNGVVDDSQLPKDRFSAERLKGVDSTLKIQPAKLEDSAVYLCASSLGLSEQFFGPGTRLTVL.

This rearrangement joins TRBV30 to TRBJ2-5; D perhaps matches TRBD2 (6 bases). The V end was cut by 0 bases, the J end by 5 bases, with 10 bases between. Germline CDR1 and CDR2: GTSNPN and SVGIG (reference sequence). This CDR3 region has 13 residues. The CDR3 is CAWSVLGGETQYF. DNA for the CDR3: TGTGCCTGGAGTGTACTTGGAGGGGAGACCCAGTACTTC.

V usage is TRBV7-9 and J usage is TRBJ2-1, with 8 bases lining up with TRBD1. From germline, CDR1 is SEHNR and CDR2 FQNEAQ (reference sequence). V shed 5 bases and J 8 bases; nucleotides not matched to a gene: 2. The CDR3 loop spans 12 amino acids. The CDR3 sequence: CASSVQGDEQFF. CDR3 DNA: TGTGCCAGCAGCGTACAGGGGGATGAGCAGTTCTTC.

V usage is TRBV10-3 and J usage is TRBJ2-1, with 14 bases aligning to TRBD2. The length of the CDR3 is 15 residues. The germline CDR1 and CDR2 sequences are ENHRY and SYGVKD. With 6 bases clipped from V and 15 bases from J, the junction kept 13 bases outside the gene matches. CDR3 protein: CAISEGTSGRGGMFF. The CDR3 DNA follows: TGTGCCATCAGCGAAGGGACTAGCGGGAGAGGGGGCATGTTCTTC.